This entry features one T cell receptor beta chain sequence. Assay: immunoSEQ multiplex PCR; the TCRdb copy retains only in-frame clones and omits some. In the table there are 150,000 to 200,000 clones, about nine tenths of which are singletons. This sample was included in a study of blood T cell repertoires in COVID-19. For the study at large: PBMCs, B-cell-depleted T cells, or T cells were the source of the cDNA or gDNA that made up the material.

Germline V gene sequence: CDR1 SEHNR, CDR2 FQNEAQ (reference sequence). J was trimmed by 5 bases and V by 5 bases; bases with no gene match: 4. The CDR3 sequence is 15 residues long. The chain uses TRBV7-9 and TRBJ2-5, with 14 bases identical to TRBD2. The clonotype was recovered from a man aged 35 to 55 with acute or convalescent COVID-19. The sequenced sample consisted of peripheral blood. Here the CDR3 DNA reads TGTGCCAGCAGCCCAGGACTAGCGGGGGGCGAGACCCAGTACTTC. It codes for CASSPGLAGGETQYF.